The T cell receptor beta chain described here comes from a study of beta chain features in type 1 diabetes. Background on the study: The study examined 107,917,701 sorted cells across all samples. Study-level findings and limits: There was a moderate but significant shortening of TCRB CDR3s in all four CD4+ subsets of Type 1 diabetes patients. There was a possibility that cDNA sequencing over-represented cells with high TCR expression.

cDNA synthesis used the whole RNA isolate, giving expressed TCRB sequences. For naive, central memory and regulatory T cell samples, reads averaged roughly 3.7 million. The method was immunoSEQ multiplex PCR; TCRdb's version includes in-frame clones alone and lacks a portion of them. The table lists 200,000 to 300,000 clones, about a fifth of them singletons. CDR1 is SGDLS and CDR2 is YYNGEE in the germline V gene. Trimming took off 1 base at V and 5 bases at J, with 15 bases between the two ends. The length of the CDR3 is 15 residues. This clone showed up just a few times. Its antigen is currently unknown.

Sequencing input: naive CD4+ T cells from blood. This chain uses TRBV9 with TRBJ2-5; unclear D gene. The clonotype was recovered from a woman in her 40s with type 1 diabetes. The CDR3 is CASSVSGSTPETQYF. CDR3 DNA: TGTGCCAGCAGCGTATCCGGGTCTACCCCCGAGACCCAGTACTTC.